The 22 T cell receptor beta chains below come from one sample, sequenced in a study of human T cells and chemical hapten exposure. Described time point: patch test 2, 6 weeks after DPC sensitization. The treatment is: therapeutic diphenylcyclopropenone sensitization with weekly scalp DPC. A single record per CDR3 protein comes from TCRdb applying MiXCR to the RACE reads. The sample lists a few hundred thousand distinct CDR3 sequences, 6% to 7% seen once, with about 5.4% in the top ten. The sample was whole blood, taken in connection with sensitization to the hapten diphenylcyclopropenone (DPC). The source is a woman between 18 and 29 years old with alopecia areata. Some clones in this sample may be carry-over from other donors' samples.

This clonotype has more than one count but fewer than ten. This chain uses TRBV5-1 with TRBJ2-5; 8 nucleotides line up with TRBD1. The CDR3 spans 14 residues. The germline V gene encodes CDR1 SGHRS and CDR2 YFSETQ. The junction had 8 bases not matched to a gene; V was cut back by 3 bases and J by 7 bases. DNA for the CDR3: TGCGCCAGCAGCTGGCAGGGGGCGCGAGGGACCCAGTACTTC. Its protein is CASSWQGARGTQYF.

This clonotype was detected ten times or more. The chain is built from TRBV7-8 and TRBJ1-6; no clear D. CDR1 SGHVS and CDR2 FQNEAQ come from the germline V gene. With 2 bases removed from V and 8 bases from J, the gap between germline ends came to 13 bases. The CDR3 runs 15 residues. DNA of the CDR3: TGTGCCAGCAGCTTAAGTACAGCTAGTTATTCACCCCTCCACTTT. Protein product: CASSLSTASYSPLHF.

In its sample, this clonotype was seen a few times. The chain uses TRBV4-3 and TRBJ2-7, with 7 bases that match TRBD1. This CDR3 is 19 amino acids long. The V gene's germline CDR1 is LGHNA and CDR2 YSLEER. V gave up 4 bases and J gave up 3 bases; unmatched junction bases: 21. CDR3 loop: CASSRVPYQGTVNFYEQYF. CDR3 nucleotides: TGCGCCAGCAGCCGGGTTCCGTACCAAGGGACAGTCAATTTCTACGAGCAGTACTTC.

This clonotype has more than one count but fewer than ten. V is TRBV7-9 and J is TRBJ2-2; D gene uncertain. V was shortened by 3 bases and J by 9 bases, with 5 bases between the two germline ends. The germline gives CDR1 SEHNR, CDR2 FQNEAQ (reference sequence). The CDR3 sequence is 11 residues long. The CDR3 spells CASSFTRELFF. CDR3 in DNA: TGTGCCAGCAGCTTTACCCGGGAGCTGTTTTTT.

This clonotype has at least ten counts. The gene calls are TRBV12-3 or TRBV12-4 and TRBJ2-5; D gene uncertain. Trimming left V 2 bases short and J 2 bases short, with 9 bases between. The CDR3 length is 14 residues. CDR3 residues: CASSLRASQETQYF. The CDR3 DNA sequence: TGTGCCAGCAGTTTACGGGCGTCTCAAGAGACCCAGTACTTC.

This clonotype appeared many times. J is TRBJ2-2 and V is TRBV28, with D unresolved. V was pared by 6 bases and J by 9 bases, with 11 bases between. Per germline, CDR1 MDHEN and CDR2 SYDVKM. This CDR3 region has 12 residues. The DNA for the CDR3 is TGTGCCAGCAGGTCGACGTCGCGGGAGCTGTTTTTT. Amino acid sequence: CASRSTSRELFF.

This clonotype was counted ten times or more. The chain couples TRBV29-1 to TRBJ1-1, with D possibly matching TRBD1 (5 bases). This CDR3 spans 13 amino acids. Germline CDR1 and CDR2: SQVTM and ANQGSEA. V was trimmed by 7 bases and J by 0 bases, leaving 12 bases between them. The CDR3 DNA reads TGCAGCGCGTTGGGGGGTATGAACACTGAAGCTTTCTTT. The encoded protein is CSALGGMNTEAFF.

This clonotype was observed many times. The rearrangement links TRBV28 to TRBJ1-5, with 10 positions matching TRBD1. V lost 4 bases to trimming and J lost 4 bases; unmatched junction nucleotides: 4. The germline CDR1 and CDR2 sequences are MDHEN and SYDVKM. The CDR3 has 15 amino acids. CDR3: CASSWDRGRNQPQHF. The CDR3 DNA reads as TGTGCCAGCAGTTGGGACAGGGGCCGGAATCAGCCCCAGCATTTT. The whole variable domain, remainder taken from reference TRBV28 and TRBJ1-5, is DVKVTQSSRYLVKRTGEKVFLECVQDMDHENMFWYRQDPGLGLRLIYFSYDVKMKEKGDIPEGYSVSREKKERFSLILESASTNQTSMYLCASSWDRGRNQPQHFGDGTRLSIL.

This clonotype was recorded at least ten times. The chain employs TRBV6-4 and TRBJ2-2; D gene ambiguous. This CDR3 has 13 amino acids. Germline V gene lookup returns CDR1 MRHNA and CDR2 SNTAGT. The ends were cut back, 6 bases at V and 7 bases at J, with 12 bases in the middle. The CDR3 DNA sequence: TGTGCCAGCAGCCTAGTTACGGGCGGGGAGCTGTTTTTT. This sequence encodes CASSLVTGGELFF.

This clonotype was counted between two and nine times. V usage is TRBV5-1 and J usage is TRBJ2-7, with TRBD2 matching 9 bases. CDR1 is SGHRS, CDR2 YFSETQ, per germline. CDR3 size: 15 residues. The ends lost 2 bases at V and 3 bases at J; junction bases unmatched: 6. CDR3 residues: CASSLSSGGFYEQYF. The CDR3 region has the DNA TGCGCCAGCAGCTTATCCAGCGGGGGGTTCTACGAGCAGTACTTC.

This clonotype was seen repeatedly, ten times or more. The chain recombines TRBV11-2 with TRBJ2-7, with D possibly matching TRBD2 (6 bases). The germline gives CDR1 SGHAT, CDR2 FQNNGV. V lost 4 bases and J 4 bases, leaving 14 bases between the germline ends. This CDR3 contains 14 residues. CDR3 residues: CASSSDPAGYEQYF. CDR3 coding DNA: TGTGCCAGCAGCTCGGACCCGGCGGGATACGAGCAGTACTTC.

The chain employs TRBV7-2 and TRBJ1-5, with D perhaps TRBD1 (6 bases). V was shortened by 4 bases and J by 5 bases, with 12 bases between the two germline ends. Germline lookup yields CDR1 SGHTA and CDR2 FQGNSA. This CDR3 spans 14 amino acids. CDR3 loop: CASSSNRDDQPQHF. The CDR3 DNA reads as TGTGCCAGCAGCTCGAACAGGGACGATCAGCCCCAGCATTTT.

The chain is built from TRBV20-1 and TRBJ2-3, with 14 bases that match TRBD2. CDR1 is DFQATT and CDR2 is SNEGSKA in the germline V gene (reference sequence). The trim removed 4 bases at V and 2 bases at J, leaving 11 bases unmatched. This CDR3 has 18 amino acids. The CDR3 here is CSAISGTSGGPNTDTQYF. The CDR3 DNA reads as TGCAGTGCTATCTCAGGGACTAGCGGGGGACCTAACACAGATACGCAGTATTTT.

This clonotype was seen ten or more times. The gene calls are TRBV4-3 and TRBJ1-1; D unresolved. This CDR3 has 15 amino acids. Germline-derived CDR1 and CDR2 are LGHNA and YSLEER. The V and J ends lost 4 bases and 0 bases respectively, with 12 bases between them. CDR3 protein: CASSREPGMNTEAFF. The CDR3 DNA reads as TGCGCCAGCAGCCGAGAGCCCGGGATGAACACTGAAGCTTTCTTT.

The DNA for the CDR3 is TGTGCCAGCAGTTACGTCCAGGGAAGTATCCACGAGCAGTACTTC. It translates to CASSYVQGSIHEQYF. The V and J genes are TRBV6-5 and TRBJ2-7, with D tentatively TRBD1 (5 bases). V was pared by 2 bases and J by 5 bases, with 16 bases between. The CDR3 is 15 residues long. Germline CDR1 reads MNHEY; CDR2 reads SVGAGI.

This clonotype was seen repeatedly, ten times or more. Here the CDR3 reads CASSVATGGPTYNEQFF. The CDR3 DNA reads TGTGCCAGCAGCGTAGCTACCGGGGGCCCGACCTACAATGAGCAGTTCTTC. The rearrangement joins TRBV9 to TRBJ2-1; tentatively, D is TRBD1 or TRBD2 (6 bases each). Trimming left V 0 bases short and J 2 bases short, with 15 bases between. Germline assignment: CDR1 SGDLS and CDR2 YYNGEE. The CDR3 runs to 17 residues.

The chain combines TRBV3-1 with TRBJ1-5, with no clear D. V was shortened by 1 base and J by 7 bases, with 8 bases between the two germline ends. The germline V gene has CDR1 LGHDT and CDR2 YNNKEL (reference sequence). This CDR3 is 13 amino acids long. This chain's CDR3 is CASSQAWEQPQHF. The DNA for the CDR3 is TGTGCCAGCAGCCAAGCCTGGGAACAGCCCCAGCATTTT.

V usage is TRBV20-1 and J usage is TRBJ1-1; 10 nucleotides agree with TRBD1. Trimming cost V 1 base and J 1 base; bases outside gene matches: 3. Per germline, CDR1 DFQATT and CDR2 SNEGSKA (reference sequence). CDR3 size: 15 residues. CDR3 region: CSARGRDRGNTEAFF. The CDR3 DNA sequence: TGCAGTGCTAGAGGCCGGGACAGGGGGAACACTGAAGCTTTCTTT.

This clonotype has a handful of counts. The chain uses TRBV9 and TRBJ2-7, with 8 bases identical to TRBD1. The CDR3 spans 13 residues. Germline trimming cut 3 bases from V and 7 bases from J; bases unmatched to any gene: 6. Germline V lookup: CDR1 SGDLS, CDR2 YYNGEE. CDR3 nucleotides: TGTGCCAGCAGCGACGACAGGGGATGGGAGCAGTACTTC. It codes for CASSDDRGWEQYF.

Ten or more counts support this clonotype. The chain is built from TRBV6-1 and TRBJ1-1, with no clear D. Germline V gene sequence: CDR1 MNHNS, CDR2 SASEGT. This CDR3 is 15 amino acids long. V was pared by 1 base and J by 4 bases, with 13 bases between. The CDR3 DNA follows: TGTGCCAGCAGTGAAGGTTTAATGCGGTCCACTGAAGCTTTCTTT. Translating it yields CASSEGLMRSTEAFF.

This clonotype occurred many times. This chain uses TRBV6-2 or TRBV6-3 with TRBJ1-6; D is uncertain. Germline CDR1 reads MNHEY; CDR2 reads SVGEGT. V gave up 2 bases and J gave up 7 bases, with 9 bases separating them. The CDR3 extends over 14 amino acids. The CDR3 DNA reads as TGTGCCAGCAGTTACCCCTTCGAAAATTCACCCCTCCACTTT. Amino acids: CASSYPFENSPLHF.

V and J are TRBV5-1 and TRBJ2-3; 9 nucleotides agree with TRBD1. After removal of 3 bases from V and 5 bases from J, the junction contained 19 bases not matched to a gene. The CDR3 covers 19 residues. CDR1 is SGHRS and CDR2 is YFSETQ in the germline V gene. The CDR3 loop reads CASSWARDREFLRRDTQYF. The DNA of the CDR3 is TGCGCCAGCAGCTGGGCCCGGGACAGGGAATTTCTACGGCGAGATACGCAGTATTTT.